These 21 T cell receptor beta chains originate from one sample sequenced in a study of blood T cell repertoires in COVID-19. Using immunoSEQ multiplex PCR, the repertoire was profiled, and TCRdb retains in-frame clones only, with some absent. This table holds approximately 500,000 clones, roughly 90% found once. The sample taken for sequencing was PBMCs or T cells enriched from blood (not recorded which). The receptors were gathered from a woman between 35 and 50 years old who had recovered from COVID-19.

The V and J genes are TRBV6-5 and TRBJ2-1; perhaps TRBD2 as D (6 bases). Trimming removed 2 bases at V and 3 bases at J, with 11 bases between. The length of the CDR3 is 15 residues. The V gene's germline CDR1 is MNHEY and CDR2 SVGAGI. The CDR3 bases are TGTGCCAGCAGTTACGGAGTAGCGGACTACAATGAGCAGTTCTTC. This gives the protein CASSYGVADYNEQFF.

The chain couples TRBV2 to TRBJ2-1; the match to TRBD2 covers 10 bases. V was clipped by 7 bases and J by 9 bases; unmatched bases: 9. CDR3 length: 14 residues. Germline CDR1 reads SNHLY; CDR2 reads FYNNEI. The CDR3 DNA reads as TGTGCCAGCACCCGACTAGCGGGTACGGGTGAGCAGTTCTTC. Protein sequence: CASTRLAGTGEQFF.

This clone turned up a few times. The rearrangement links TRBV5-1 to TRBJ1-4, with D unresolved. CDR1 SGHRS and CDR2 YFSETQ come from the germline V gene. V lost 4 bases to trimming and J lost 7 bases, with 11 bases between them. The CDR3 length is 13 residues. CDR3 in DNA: TGCGCCAGCAGCCCAGGACTCACTGAAAAACTGTTTTTT. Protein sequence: CASSPGLTEKLFF.

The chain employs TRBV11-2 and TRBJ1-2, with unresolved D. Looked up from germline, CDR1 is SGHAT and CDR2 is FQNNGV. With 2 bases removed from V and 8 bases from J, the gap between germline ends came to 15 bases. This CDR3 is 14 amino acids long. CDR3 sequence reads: CASSLTTVPTGYTF. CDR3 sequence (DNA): TGTGCCAGCAGCTTAACTACCGTCCCGACGGGCTACACCTTC.

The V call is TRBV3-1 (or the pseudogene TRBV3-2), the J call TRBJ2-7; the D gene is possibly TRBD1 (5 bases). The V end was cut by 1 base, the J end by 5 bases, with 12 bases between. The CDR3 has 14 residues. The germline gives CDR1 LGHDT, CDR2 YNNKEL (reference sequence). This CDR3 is CASSQAVRAHEQYF. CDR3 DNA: TGTGCCAGCAGCCAAGCGGTCAGGGCGCACGAGCAGTACTTC.

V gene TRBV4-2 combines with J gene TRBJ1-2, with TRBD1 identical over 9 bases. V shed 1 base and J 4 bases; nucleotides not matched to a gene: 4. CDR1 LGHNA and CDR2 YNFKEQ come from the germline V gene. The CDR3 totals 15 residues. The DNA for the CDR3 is TGTGCCAGCAGCCAAGTAGGGACAGGGAGCTATGGCTACACCTTC. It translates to CASSQVGTGSYGYTF.

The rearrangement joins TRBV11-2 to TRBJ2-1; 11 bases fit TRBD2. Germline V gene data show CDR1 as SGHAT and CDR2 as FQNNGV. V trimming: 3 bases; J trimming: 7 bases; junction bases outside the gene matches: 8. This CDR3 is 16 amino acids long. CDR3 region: CASSFRGTSGSNEQFF. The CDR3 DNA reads TGTGCCAGCAGCTTTCGGGGAACTAGCGGGAGTAATGAGCAGTTCTTC.

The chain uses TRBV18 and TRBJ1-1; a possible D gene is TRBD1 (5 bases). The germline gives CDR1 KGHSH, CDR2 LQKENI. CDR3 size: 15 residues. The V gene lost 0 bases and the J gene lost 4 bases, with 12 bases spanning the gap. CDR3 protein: CASSPPPGDGTEAFF. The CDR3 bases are TGTGCCAGCTCACCACCGCCGGGGGACGGCACTGAAGCTTTCTTT.

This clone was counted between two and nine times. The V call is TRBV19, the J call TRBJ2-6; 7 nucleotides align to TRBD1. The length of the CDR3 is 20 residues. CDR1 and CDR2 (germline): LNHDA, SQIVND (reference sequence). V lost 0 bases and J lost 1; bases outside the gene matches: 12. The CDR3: CASSIDLLRDRTSGANVLTF. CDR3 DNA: TGTGCCAGTAGTATAGATCTATTGAGGGACAGAACTTCTGGGGCCAACGTCCTGACTTTC. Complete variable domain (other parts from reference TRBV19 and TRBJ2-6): DGGITQSPKYLFRKEGQNVTLSCEQNLNHDAMYWYRQDPGQGLRLIYYSQIVNDFQKGDIAEGYSVSREKKESFPLTVTSAQKNPTAFYLCASSIDLLRDRTSGANVLTFGAGSRLTVL.

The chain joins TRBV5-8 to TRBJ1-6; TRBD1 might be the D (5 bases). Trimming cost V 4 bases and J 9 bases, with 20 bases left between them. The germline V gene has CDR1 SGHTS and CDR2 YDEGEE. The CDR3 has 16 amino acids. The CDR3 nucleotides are TGTGCCAGCAGCAGAAGCCGCCAGGGATGGGGTTCACCCCTCCACTTT. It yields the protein CASSRSRQGWGSPLHF.

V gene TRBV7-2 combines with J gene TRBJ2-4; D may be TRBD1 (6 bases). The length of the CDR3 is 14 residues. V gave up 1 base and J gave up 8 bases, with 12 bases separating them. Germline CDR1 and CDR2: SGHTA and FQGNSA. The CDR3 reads CASSLVAGDDIQYF. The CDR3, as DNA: TGTGCCAGCAGCTTAGTGGCAGGGGACGACATTCAGTACTTC.

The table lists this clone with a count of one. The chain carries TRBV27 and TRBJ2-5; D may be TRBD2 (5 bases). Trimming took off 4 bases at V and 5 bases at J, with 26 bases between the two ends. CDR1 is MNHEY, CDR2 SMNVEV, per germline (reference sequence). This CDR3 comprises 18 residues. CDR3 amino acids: CASSWGRCETGLLETQYF. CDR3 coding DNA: TGTGCCAGCAGTTGGGGAAGGTGTGAGACGGGGTTGTTGGAGACCCAGTACTTC.

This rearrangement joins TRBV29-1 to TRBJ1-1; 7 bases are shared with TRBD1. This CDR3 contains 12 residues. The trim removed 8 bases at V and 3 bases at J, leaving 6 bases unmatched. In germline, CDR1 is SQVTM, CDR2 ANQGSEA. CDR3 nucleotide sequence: TGCAGCTCAAACACAGGGGACACTGAAGCTTTCTTT. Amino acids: CSSNTGDTEAFF.

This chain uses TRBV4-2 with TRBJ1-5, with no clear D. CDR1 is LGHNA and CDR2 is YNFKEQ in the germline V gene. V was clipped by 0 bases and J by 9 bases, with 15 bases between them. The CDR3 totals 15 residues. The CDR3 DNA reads TGTGCCAGCAGCCAAGAACGAGGGCAGACGGTGCCCCAGCATTTT. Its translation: CASSQERGQTVPQHF.

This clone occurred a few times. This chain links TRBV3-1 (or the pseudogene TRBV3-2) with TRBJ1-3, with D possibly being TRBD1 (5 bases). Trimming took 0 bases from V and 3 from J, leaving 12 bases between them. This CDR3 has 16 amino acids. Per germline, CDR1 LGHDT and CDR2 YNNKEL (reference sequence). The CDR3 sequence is CASSQERGLYGNTIYF. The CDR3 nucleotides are TGTGCCAGCAGCCAAGAGCGGGGGTTATATGGAAACACCATATATTTT.

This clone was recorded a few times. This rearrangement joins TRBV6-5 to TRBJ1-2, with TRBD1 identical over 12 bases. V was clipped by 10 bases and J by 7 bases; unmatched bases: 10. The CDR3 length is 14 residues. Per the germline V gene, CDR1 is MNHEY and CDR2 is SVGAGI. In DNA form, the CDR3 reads TGTGCCATAAAGATGGGACAGGGGGCGCTTGGCTACACCTTC. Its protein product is CAIKMGQGALGYTF.

In DNA form, the CDR3 reads TGTGCCAGCAGGGAGGCCTTACCCCCTGAAGCTTTCTTT. Its translation: CASREALPPEAFF. The chain couples TRBV2 to TRBJ1-1; D uncertain. The CDR3 consists of 13 residues. Germline values: CDR1 SNHLY, CDR2 FYNNEI. Trimming removed 6 bases at V and 6 bases at J, with 14 bases between.

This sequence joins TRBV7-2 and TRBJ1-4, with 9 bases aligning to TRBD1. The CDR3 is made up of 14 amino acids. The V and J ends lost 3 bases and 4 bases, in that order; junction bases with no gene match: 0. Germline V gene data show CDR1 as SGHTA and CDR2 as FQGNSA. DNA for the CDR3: TGTGCCAGCAGCTTGGACAGGGGTAATGAAAAACTGTTTTTT. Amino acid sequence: CASSLDRGNEKLFF.

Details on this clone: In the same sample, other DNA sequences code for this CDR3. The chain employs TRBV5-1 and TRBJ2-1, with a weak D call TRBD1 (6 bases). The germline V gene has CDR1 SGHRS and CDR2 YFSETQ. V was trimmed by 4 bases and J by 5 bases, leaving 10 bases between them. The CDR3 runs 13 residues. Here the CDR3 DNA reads TGCGCCAGCAGCCCTGGACAGAACAATGAGCAGTTCTTC. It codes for CASSPGQNNEQFF.

The CDR3 loop reads CASSQNPGQTYGYTF. The DNA of the CDR3 is TGCGCCAGCAGTCAAAACCCGGGACAGACCTATGGCTACACCTTC. The genes are TRBV5-1 and TRBJ1-2, with TRBD1 matching over 7 bases. This CDR3 is 15 amino acids long. Looked up from germline, CDR1 is SGHRS and CDR2 is YFSETQ. J lost 4 bases, V lost 5 bases, and 11 bases had no gene match.

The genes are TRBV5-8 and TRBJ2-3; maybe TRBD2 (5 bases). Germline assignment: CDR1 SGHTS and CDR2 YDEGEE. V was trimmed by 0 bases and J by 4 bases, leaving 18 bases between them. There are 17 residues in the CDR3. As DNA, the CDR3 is TGTGCCAGCAGCTTGGAGAGGGTACGTCTCGTGGCAGATACGCAGTATTTT. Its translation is CASSLERVRLVADTQYF.